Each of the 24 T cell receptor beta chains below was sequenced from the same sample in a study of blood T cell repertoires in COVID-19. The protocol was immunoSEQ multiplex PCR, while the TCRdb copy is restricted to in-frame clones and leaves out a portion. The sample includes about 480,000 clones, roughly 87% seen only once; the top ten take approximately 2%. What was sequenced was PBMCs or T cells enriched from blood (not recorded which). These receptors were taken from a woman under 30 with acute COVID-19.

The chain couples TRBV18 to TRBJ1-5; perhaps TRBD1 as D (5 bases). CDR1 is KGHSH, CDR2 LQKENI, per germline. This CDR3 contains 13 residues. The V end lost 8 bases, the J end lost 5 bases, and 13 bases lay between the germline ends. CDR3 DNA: TGTGCCAGCACTCAGGGTATGGATCAGCCCCAGCATTTT. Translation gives CASTQGMDQPQHF.

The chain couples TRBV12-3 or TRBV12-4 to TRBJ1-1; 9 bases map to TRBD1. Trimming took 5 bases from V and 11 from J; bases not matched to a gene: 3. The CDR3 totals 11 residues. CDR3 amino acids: CASSRDRVAFF. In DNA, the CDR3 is TGTGCCAGCAGTCGGGACAGGGTGGCTTTCTTT.

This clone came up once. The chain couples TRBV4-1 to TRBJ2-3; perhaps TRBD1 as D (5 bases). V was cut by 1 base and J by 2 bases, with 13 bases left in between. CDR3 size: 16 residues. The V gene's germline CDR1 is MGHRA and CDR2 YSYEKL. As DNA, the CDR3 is TGCGCCAGCAGCCAAGTACAGGTCCTTCTCACAGATACGCAGTATTTT. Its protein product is CASSQVQVLLTDTQYF.

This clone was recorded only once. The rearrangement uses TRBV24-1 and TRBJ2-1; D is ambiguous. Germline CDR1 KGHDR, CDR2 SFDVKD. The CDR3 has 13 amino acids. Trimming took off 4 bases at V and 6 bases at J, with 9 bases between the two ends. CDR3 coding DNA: TGTGCCACCAGTGACCCGTCTTCCAATGAGCAGTTCTTC. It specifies CATSDPSSNEQFF.

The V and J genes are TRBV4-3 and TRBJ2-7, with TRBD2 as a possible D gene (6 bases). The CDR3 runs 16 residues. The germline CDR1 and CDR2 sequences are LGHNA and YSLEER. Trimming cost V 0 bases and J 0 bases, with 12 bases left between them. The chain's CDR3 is CASSQDLGGYSYEQYF. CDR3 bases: TGCGCCAGCAGCCAAGATTTGGGAGGTTACTCCTACGAGCAGTACTTC.

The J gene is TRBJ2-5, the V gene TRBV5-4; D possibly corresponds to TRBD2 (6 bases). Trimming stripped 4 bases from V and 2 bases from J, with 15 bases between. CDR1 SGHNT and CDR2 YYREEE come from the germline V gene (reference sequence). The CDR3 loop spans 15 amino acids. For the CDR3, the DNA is TGTGCCAGCAGCCTCATTCGGGGGACTCAAGAGACCCAGTACTTC. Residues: CASSLIRGTQETQYF. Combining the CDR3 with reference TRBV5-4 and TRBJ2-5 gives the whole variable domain ETGVTQSPTHLIKTRGQQVTLRCSSQSGHNTVSWYQQALGQGPQFIFQYYREEENGRGNFPPRFSGLQFPNYSSELNVNALELDDSALYLCASSLIRGTQETQYFGPGTRLLVL.

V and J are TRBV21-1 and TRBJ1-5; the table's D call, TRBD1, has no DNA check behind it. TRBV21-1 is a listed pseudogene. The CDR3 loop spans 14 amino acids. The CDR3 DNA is TGTGCCAGCCCGAGGACAGCCAAAAATCAGCCCCAGCATTTT. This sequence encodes CASPRTAKNQPQHF.

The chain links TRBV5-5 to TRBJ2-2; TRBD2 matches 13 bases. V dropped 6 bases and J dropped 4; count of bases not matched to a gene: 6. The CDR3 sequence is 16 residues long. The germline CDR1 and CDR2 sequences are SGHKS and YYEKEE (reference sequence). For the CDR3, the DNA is TGTGCCAGCAACGGACTAGCGGGAGAGGTCACCGGGGAGCTGTTTTTT. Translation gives CASNGLAGEVTGELFF.

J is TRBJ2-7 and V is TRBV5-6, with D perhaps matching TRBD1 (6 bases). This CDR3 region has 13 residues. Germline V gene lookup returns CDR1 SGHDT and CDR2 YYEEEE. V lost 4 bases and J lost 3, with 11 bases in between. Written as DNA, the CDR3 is TGTGCCAGCAGCCGGGACATGAACTACGAGCAGTACTTC. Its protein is CASSRDMNYEQYF.

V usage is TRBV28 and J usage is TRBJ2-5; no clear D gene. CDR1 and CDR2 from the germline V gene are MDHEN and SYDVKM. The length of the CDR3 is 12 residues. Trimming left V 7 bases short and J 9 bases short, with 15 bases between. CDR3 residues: CASTDPQRSQYF. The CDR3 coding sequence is TGTGCCAGCACTGACCCCCAGAGGTCCCAGTACTTC.

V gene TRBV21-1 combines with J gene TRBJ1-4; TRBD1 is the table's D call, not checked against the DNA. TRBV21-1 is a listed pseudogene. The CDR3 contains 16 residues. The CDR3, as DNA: TGTGCCAGCAGCAAACTCGGGACAGGGGTAAGGGAAAAACTGTTTTTT. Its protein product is CASSKLGTGVREKLFF.

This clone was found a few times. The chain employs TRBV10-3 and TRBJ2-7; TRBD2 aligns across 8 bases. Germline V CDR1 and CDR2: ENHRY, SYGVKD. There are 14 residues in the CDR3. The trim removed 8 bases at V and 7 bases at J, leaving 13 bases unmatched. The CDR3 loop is CAIRLERESEEQYF. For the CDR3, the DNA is TGTGCCATCCGGTTGGAGCGGGAGTCTGAGGAGCAGTACTTC.

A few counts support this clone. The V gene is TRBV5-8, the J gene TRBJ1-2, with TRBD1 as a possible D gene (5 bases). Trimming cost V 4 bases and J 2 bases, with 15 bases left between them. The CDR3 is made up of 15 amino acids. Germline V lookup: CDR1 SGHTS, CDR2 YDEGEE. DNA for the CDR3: TGTGCCAGCAGCCTGGGGCAGGGCCGGAACTATGGCTACACCTTC. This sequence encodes CASSLGQGRNYGYTF.

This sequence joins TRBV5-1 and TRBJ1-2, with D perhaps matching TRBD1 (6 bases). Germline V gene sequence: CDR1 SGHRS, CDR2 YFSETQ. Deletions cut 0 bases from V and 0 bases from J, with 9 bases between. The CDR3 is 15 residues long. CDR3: CASSLGDIANYGYTF. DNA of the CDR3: TGCGCCAGCAGCTTGGGGGACATAGCTAACTATGGCTACACCTTC.

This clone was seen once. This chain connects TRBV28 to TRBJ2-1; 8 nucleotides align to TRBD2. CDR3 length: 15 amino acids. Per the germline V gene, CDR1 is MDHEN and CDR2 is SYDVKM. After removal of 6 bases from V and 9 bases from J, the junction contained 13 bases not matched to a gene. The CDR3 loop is CASSSGLGVYGEQFF. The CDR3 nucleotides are TGTGCCAGCAGCTCGGGACTAGGGGTTTACGGTGAGCAGTTCTTC.

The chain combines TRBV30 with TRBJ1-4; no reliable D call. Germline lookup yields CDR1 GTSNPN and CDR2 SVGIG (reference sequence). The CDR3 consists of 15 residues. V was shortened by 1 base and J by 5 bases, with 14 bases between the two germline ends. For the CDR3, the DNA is TGTGCCTGGAGTGATGGGCTTACCCCCAATGAAAAACTGTTTTTT. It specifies CAWSDGLTPNEKLFF. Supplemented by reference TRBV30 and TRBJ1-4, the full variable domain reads SQTIHQWPATLVQPVGSPLSLECTVEGTSNPNLYWYRQAAGRGLQLLFYSVGIGQISSEVPQNLSASRPQDRQFILSSKKLLLSDSGFYLCAWSDGLTPNEKLFFGSGTQLSVL.

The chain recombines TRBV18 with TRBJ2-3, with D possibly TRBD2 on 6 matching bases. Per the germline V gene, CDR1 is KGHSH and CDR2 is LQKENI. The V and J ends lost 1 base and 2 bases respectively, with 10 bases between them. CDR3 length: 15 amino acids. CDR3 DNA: TGTGCCAGCTCACCACTCCGGGAGAACACAGATACGCAGTATTTT. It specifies CASSPLRENTDTQYF.

In DNA, the CDR3 is TGCAGTGCTAGTGGACAGTTTTTTAACTATGGCTACACCTTC. Protein: CSASGQFFNYGYTF. The chain joins TRBV20-1 to TRBJ1-2; possibly TRBD1 for D (6 bases). Trimming removed 3 bases from V and 1 base from J, with 12 bases in between. This CDR3 is built from 14 residues. Germline V gene sequence: CDR1 DFQATT, CDR2 SNEGSKA (reference sequence).

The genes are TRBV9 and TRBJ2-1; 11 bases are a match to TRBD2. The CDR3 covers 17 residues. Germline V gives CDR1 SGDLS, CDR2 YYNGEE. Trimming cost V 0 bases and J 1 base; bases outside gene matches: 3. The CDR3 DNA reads TGTGCCAGCAGCGTAGCGACTAGCGGGGCGTCCTACAATGAGCAGTTCTTC. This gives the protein CASSVATSGASYNEQFF.

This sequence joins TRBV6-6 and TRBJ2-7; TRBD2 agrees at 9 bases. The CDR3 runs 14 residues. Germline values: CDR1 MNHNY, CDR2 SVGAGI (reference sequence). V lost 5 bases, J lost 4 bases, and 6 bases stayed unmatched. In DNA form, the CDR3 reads TGTGCCAGCAGTCGGCGGGGGGGCGGATACGAGCAGTACTTC. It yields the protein CASSRRGGGYEQYF.

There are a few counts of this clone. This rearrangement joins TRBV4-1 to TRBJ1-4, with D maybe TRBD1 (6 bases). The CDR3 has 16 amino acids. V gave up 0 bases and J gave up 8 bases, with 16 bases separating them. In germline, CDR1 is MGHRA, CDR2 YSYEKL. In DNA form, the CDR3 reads TGCGCCAGCAGCCAAGATGAGGGGGTCCCCAGGGAAAAACTGTTTTTT. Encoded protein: CASSQDEGVPREKLFF.

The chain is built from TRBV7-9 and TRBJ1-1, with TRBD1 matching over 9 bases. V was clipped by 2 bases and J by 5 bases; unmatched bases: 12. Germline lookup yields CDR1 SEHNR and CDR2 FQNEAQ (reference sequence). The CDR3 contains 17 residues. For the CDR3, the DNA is TGTGCCAGCAGCTTAAAATTCATTGGACAGGGGATAACTGAAGCTTTCTTT. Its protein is CASSLKFIGQGITEAFF.

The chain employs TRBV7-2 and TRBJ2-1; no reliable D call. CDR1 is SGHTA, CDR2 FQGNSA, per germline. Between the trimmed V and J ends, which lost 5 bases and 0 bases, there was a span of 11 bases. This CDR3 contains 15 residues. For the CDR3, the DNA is TGTGCCAGCAGCCCCACATCCGTCTCCTACAATGAGCAGTTCTTC. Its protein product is CASSPTSVSYNEQFF.

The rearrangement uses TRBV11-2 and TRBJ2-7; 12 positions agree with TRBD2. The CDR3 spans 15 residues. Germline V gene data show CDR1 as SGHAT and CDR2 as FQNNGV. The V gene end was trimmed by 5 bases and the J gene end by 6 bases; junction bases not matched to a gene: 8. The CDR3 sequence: CASSLTGTSGREQYF. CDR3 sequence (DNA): TGTGCCAGCAGCCTCACCGGGACTAGCGGGCGCGAGCAGTACTTC.